These 7 T cell receptor beta chains were sequenced from one sample in a study of blood T cell repertoires in COVID-19. Sequencing used immunoSEQ multiplex PCR; TCRdb keeps in-frame clones, though not all of them. Of 55,000 to 80,000 clones listed, around 89% are singletons. The source material was peripheral blood. These TCRs come from a woman aged 55-75 years with acute or convalescent COVID-19.

V gene TRBV12-3 or TRBV12-4 combines with J gene TRBJ1-1, with 10 bases matching TRBD1. V gave up 10 bases and J gave up 10 bases; unmatched junction bases: 9. The CDR3 sequence is 12 residues long. This CDR3 is CATADRGRGAFF. Here the CDR3 DNA reads TGTGCCACCGCGGACAGGGGGAGAGGAGCTTTCTTT.

The chain recombines TRBV19 with TRBJ1-1, with D perhaps matching TRBD1 (6 bases). The CDR3 runs 15 residues. Trimming took 5 bases from V and 2 from J, leaving 15 bases between them. The germline V gene has CDR1 LNHDA and CDR2 SQIVND (reference sequence). DNA for the CDR3: TGTGCCAGTAGTGCAGGACAGCAGATAAACACTGAAGCTTTCTTT. Protein product: CASSAGQQINTEAFF.

This sequence joins TRBV7-9 and TRBJ2-5; 10 nucleotides line up with TRBD2. J lost 1 base, V lost 2 bases, and 4 bases had no gene match. This CDR3 region has 16 residues. The germline V gene encodes CDR1 SEHNR and CDR2 FQNEAQ (reference sequence). Written as DNA, the CDR3 is TGTGCCAGCAGCTTACCTAAGCGGGAGGGCCAAGAGACCCAGTACTTC. It translates to CASSLPKREGQETQYF.

The CDR3 sequence: CASSLVFGTGENTEAFF. In nucleotides, the CDR3 is TGTGCCAGCAGCTTGGTGTTCGGGACAGGGGAGAACACTGAAGCTTTCTTT. The chain uses TRBV5-8 and TRBJ1-1; TRBD1 aligns across 10 bases. Germline CDR1 reads SGHTS; CDR2 reads YDEGEE. The CDR3 runs 17 residues. The trim removed 0 bases at V and 1 base at J, leaving 6 bases unmatched.

The rearrangement joins TRBV19 to TRBJ2-5; TRBD2 aligns across 7 bases. Germline assignment: CDR1 LNHDA and CDR2 SQIVND (reference sequence). This CDR3 is 12 amino acids long. The V gene end was trimmed by 8 bases and the J gene end by 4 bases; junction bases not matched to a gene: 4. DNA of the CDR3: TGTGCCAGTGGGGAGGGCGGAGAGACCCAGTACTTC. Translating gives CASGEGGETQYF.

This chain links TRBV6-4 with TRBJ2-1; D might be TRBD2 (5 bases). This CDR3 is built from 15 residues. Germline CDR1 and CDR2: MRHNA and SNTAGT. V lost 6 bases to trimming and J lost 1 base, with 13 bases between them. CDR3 sequence reads: CASRGITSSYNEQFF. The CDR3, as DNA: TGTGCCAGCAGGGGGATTACTAGTTCCTACAATGAGCAGTTCTTC.

This chain joins TRBV29-1 and TRBJ2-5; TRBD1 is a possible D gene (6 bases). The CDR3 has 12 residues. Germline lookup yields CDR1 SQVTM and CDR2 ANQGSEA. V lost 4 bases to trimming and J lost 2 bases, with 8 bases between them. The CDR3 loop is CSVGTAQETQYF. The CDR3 bases are TGCAGCGTTGGGACAGCACAAGAGACCCAGTACTTC.